The entry that follows covers one TCR beta chain sequence. Per germline, CDR1 LGHNT and CDR2 FRNRAP. This CDR3 region has 15 residues. V lost 5 bases to trimming and J lost 2 bases; unmatched junction nucleotides: 5. This record belongs to a study of cytomegalovirus exposure and HLA in healthy donors. The primer mix had 60 Vbeta and 13 Jbeta primers. The assay was immunoSEQ multiplex PCR, and TCRdb's table has in-frame clones only and misses some. The table has 95,000 to 150,000 clones, approximately 72% seen once. This receptor was taken from a man aged 18 to 30 in good health and CMV-seronegative. The chain is built from TRBV12-5 and TRBJ2-1, with 8 bases lining up with TRBD2. Sequenced: PBMCs. CDR3 nucleotide sequence: TGTGCTAGTGGTGGCGGGGGGTCCGCCTACAATGAGCAGTTCTTC. Amino acid sequence: CASGGGGSAYNEQFF.